This T cell receptor beta chain emerged from a study of human T cells and chemical hapten exposure. Germline assignment: CDR1 SQVTM and CDR2 ANQGSEA. This CDR3 is 15 amino acids long. Unique molecular identifiers were attached to individual cDNA molecules during library preparation. From the RACE reads, TCRdb called clonotypes with MiXCR, one entry per CDR3 protein. Of under 200,000 distinct CDR3 sequences in the sample, around 30% were seen once. Noted time point: patch test 3, about 24 weeks after DPC sensitization. Specified treatment: therapeutic diphenylcyclopropenone sensitization with weekly scalp DPC. The starting material, unfractionated whole blood, was used for total RNA extraction.

This rearrangement joins TRBV29-1 to TRBJ2-1; weak D call: TRBD2 (5 bases). The sequence came from a woman aged 18-29 years with alopecia areata. Some clones in this sample may be carry-over from other donors' samples. The sequenced sample was whole blood, obtained in connection with sensitization to the hapten diphenylcyclopropenone (DPC). CDR3: CSHVGFGGGGNEQFF. The CDR3 DNA is TGCAGTCATGTGGGTTTCGGCGGAGGCGGAAATGAGCAGTTCTTC.